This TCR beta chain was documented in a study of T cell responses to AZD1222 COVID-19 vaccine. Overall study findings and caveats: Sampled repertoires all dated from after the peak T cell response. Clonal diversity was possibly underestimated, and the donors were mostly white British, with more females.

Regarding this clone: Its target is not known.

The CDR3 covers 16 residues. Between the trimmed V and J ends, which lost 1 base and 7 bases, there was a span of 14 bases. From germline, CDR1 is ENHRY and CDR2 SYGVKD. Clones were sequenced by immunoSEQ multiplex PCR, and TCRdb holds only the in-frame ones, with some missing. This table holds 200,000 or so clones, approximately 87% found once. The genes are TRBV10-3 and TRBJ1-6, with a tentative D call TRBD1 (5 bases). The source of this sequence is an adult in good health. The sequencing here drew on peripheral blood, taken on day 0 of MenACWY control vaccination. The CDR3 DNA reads TGTGCCATCAGTGAGTTTGACGAAGGGGCGAATTCACCCCTCCACTTT. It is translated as CAISEFDEGANSPLHF.